This T cell receptor (beta chain) was sequenced for a study of regulatory T cells in long-lasting Graves disease listed by TCRdb under 2021. A note on the overall study: Patients with newly diagnosed Graves' disease had been on antithyroid drugs for under 3 months. Peripheral blood TCR sequencing and RNA sequencing compared persistent Graves' disease patients with newly diagnosed Graves' disease patients. The study was conducted in China and was registered as a clinical trial. A total of around 35 samples underwent TCR sequencing: about 13 from persistent and approximately 20 from newly diagnosed Graves' disease patients.

Paper-wide results and their limitations: Persistent disease showed preferential use of TRBV28, TRBJ1-2 and TRBJ2-5, whereas newly diagnosed disease favored TRBV20-1 and TRBJ2-1. The study examined only peripheral blood because the primary lesion, thyroid tissue, could not be accessed. Compared with newly diagnosed patients, persistent Graves' disease patients had lower TCR Shannon entropy and fewer highly expanded clones, which suggests clonal expansion. Only the TCR beta chain was sequenced and analyzed. A larger number of public clonotypes was shared among persistent patients (about 2,700) than among newly diagnosed patients (more than 850). As a limitation, the authors acknowledged that the small sample size may reduce accuracy.

Per the publication, the time point label means: newly diagnosed GD, antithyroid drugs for less than 3 months. For both TCR sequencing and RNA sequencing, RNA was extracted from PBMCs using TRIzol. Graves' disease was diagnosed according to American Thyroid Association guidelines. Patients for the study were recruited at an endocrinology department in Xi'an, China. Each patient gave about 9.1 milliliters of peripheral blood, collected in an EDTA anticoagulant tube. PBMCs were isolated by Ficoll Paque Plus density gradient separation without further T cell sorting. An Agilent 2100 Bioanalyzer and agarose gel were used to assess RNA quality, and a NanoDrop 2000 was used to measure RNA concentration. This clonotype was counted only a few times. It lacks a known antigen. Per-nucleotide qualities are absent, and no much larger clonotype sits a single base away. The germline V gene encodes CDR1 MGHRA and CDR2 YSYEKL. The CDR3, cysteine through phenylalanine, is 13 amino acids long. Of all the DNA, just the CDR3 is kept, 39 bases in frame from base 1. Trimming at the junction amounts to 1 base on V and 3 bases on J, and the germline ends lie 7 bases apart.

Receptors were amplified or captured by multiplex PCR. These reads were obtained on an Illumina HiSeq 4000. iRepertoire HTBI primers and Arm-PCR amplification of CDR3 regions were used to construct TCR beta libraries. PCR products were gel purified before sequencing. Concerning the study's data processing: Across samples, roughly 60 TRBV and 13 to 15 TRBJ segments were identified and used for gene usage analysis of CDR3 amino acid clonotypes. Filtered high-quality paired reads were merged into contigs using COPE and FqMerger. BLAST was used to align contigs to IMGT TRBV, TRBD and TRBJ reference genes, with CDR3 defined following IMGT. Any clonotype with a frequency above 0.1% was counted as a highly expanded clone. Shannon entropy was used to measure repertoire diversity, and the Gini coefficient was used to measure V-J evenness. A clonotype found in more than one individual was treated as public. TCRdb handled the public reads itself, with Q25 trimming in fastp and clone calling in MiXCR, and kept productive beta chains. CDR3 protein sequences are deduplicated, and each keeps its most common genes and DNA. These V and J calls are TCRdb output, not the study's own analysis. For this sample the table gives 520,000 or so distinct CDR3 sequences, of which about 12% were detected only once. 8% to 10% of the sample comes from the top ten.

The same specimen was also included in a second study, on T cells in Graves' hyperthyroidism and ophthalmopathy. The second source states: Graves' hyperthyroidism was defined as stable when no progression to ophthalmopathy occurred over 18 months of follow-up. Hyperthyroidism patients were newly diagnosed, with disease duration under 2 months, and aged 18 to 65 years. The study excluded patients with uncontrolled infections, other autoimmune diseases, pregnancy or lactation. Diagnoses were based on clinical symptoms, serum thyroxine and TRAb, thyroid ultrasound and orbital computed tomography. The first round of RT-PCR for the TCR CDR3 was performed with the HTBI primer set and the Qiagen OneStep RT-PCR kit. Most expanded thyroid clonotypes (frequency above 0.001) were also detected in blood, a finding suggesting that blood repertoires may reflect thyroid immune responses. In cross-validation, a model built on a 13 V-J signature told ophthalmopathy apart from stable hyperthyroidism with over 85% sensitivity and about 81% specificity, and in testing the same model reached 80%/75%. During validation, the model predicted progression to ophthalmopathy a median of approximately 6 months ahead of onset, with approximately 71% sensitivity and 72.22% specificity. A discovery cohort of fewer than 110 patients, 43 with Graves' ophthalmopathy and about 58 with stable Graves' hyperthyroidism, was used to find distinguishing TCR V-J signatures. An independent validation cohort of around 19 hyperthyroidism patients and approximately 16 patients who later progressed to ophthalmopathy tested prospective prediction of ophthalmopathy. For training and testing, the approximately 97 patients in the discovery cohort were randomly divided in a 7:3 ratio. Thyroid tissue and blood T-cell repertoires from six Graves' hyperthyroidism patients were also compared in the study. After sampling, hyperthyroidism patients received methimazole starting at 30 mg daily, and ophthalmopathy patients received high-dose intravenous methylprednisolone. A second multiplex PCR round built the libraries, followed by size selection and purification. Sequencing of the libraries was done on an Illumina HiSeq2000 using paired-end 100 bp reads. SOAPnuke was used to process the raw data, throwing out any read that contained adapters or uncalled bases, had a mean Phred below 15, or lacked an exact constant-primer or identifier match. COPE v1.2.5 was used to merge high-quality paired reads, and clonotypes were defined as unique nucleotide sequences. MiTCR v1.1 was used to align clonotypes to the IMGT TRBV, TRBD and TRBJ reference segments. The analysis included only V-J combinations with a frequency above 0.0001, which together covered 99% to 99.2% of the repertoires. The TCS score was defined as F50 (clonal expansion) divided by E x V (chaos), with BLOSUM62-based TCRdist calculated between CDR3 peptides within each V-J. Welch's t-statistics and random forest reduced roughly 500 V-J features to fewer than 15, which were used in a naive Bayes classifier (R e1071). No statistical method was used to set the sample size in advance, and investigators knew the group allocation. According to the paper, TCR Vbeta CDR3 sequencing was carried out on some 130 peripheral blood samples, which came from approximately 43 ophthalmopathy, fewer than 80 hyperthyroidism and around 17 progressor patients.

Rearrangement joined TRBV4-1 to TRBJ2-7; the D gene cannot be named for sure. The sequences come from peripheral blood mononuclear cells (PBMCs), collected at new diagnosis, from a patient treated with antithyroid drugs. This sequence was found in a woman in her 30s with Graves disease. Donor details come from another sample of the same person, matched by shared clones. The CDR3 region reads CASSQVLHYEQYF. The DNA sequence follows: TGCGCCAGCAGCCAAGTTCTCCACTACGAGCAGTACTTC.